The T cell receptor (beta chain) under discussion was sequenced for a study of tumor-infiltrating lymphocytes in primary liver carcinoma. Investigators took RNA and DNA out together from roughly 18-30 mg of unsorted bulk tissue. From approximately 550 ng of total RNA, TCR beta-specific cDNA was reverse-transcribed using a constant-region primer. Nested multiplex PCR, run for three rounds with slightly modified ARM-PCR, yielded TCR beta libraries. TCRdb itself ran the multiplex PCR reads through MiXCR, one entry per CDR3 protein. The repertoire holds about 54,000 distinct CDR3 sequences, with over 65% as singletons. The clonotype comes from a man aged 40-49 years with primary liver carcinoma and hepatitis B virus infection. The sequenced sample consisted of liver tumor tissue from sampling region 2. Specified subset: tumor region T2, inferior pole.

CDR3 in DNA: TGTGCAAGTCGCCCCGGGACCCACGGAAACACCACATATTTT. This encodes CASRPGTHGNTTYF. The gene calls are TRBV12-2 and TRBJ1-3; the table gives TRBD1 as D, unverified against the DNA. TRBV12-2 is a pseudogene segment. This CDR3 has 14 residues.